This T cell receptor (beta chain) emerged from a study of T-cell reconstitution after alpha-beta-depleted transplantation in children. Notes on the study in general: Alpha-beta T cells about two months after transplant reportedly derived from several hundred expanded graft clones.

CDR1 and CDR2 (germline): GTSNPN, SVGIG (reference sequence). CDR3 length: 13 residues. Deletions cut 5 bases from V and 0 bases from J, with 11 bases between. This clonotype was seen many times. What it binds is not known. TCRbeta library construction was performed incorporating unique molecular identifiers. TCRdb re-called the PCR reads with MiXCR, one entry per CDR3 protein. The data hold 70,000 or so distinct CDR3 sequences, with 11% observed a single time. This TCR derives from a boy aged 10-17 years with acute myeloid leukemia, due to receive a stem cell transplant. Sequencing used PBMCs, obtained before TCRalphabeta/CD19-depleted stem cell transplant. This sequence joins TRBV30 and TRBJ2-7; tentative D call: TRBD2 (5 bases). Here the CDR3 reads CAWQRGISYEQYF. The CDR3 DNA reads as TGTGCCTGGCAACGGGGAATCTCCTACGAGCAGTACTTC.